The table lists the clone carrying this TCR beta chain with a count of one. This sample is part of a study of T cells in Graves' hyperthyroidism and ophthalmopathy. Amplification of TCR beta CDR3 regions used RNA as the template. First-round RT-PCR of the TCR CDR3 relied on the HTBI primer set. TCRdb reprocessed the multiplex PCR reads via MiXCR and lists one record per CDR3 protein. The table shows 300,000 to 450,000 distinct CDR3 sequences, with roughly 18% occurring only once. At least 3 on the Clinical Activity Score was recorded for ophthalmopathy patients, who also had NOSPECS grade at least 4 and duration under 3 months. Diagnosing involved the use of clinical symptoms, serum thyroxine and TRAb, thyroid ultrasound and orbital computed tomography. Deletions cut 2 bases from V and 7 bases from J, with 15 bases between. Germline CDR1 MNHEY, CDR2 SVGAGI. The CDR3 covers 14 residues.

The sequenced sample was blood. The chain carries TRBV6-5 and TRBJ2-7; D uncertain. The TCR sequence derives from a woman aged 40 to 50 with Graves' ophthalmopathy. CDR3 region: CASSYVIGSGEQYF. In nucleotides, the CDR3 is TGTGCCAGCAGTTACGTGATCGGGTCCGGGGAGCAGTACTTC.